The 29 T cell receptor beta chains presented below share a single source sample, sequenced in a study of cytomegalovirus exposure and HLA in healthy donors. The PCR used 60 Vbeta and 13 Jbeta primers. Profiled with immunoSEQ multiplex PCR; TCRdb holds only in-frame clones, not every one. The profile shows approximately 210,000 clones, about four fifths of them singletons. Sequencing was performed on PBMCs. These receptors all come from a man aged 18 to 30 in good health and CMV-seronegative.

The rearrangement links TRBV11-2 to TRBJ1-6; 9 nucleotides agree with TRBD1. CDR1 and CDR2 (germline): SGHAT, FQNNGV. V lost 1 base, J lost 7 bases, and 5 bases stayed unmatched. This CDR3 is 16 amino acids long. The CDR3 DNA is TGTGCCAGCAGCTTAGTGGGGGGACAGGGAAATTCACCCCTCCACTTT. It specifies CASSLVGGQGNSPLHF.

The rearrangement uses TRBV6-6 and TRBJ1-1, with a weak D call TRBD1 (5 bases). V was shortened by 5 bases and J by 10 bases, with 17 bases between the two germline ends. This CDR3 comprises 13 residues. Germline values: CDR1 MNHNY, CDR2 SVGAGI (reference sequence). This chain's CDR3 is CASSTRDLGRAFF. The CDR3 nucleotides read TGTGCCAGCAGTACCAGGGATCTCGGGCGAGCTTTCTTT.

Only one count was recorded for this clone. The J gene is TRBJ1-3, the V gene TRBV19; D is possibly TRBD1 (5 bases). This CDR3 is 15 amino acids long. V was trimmed by 8 bases and J by 0 bases, leaving 14 bases between them. Germline V CDR1 and CDR2: LNHDA, SQIVND (reference sequence). CDR3 protein: CASSDGQISGNTIYF. CDR3 nucleotides: TGTGCCAGTTCGGATGGACAAATCTCTGGAAACACCATATATTTT.

The chain carries TRBV9 and TRBJ1-1, with unresolved D. CDR1 SGDLS and CDR2 YYNGEE come from the germline V gene. This CDR3 has 12 residues. V was shortened by 0 bases and J by 9 bases, with 9 bases between the two germline ends. The CDR3 nucleotides read TGTGCCAGCAGCGTAGTTCGGGGAAAAGCTTTCTTT. Its translation: CASSVVRGKAFF.

This clone was observed a single time. CDR3 nucleotides: TGCGCCAGCAGCACAGGGGCGGTTACCGGGGAGCTGTTTTTT. Translating it yields CASSTGAVTGELFF. V and J are TRBV5-1 and TRBJ2-2; 7 bases map to TRBD1. From germline, CDR1 is SGHRS and CDR2 YFSETQ. This CDR3 has 14 amino acids. Losses at the gene ends were 4 bases for V and 5 bases for J; bases not matched to a gene: 5.

The chain carries TRBV7-2 and TRBJ1-2; no definite D call. The germline V gene encodes CDR1 SGHTA and CDR2 FQGNSA. Trimming removed 6 bases at V and 4 bases at J, with 15 bases between. The CDR3 spans 14 residues. The CDR3 is CASSELSVRYGYTF. The CDR3 region has the DNA TGTGCCAGCAGTGAGCTTTCGGTACGCTATGGCTACACCTTC.

The chain couples TRBV6-1 to TRBJ1-6; no firm D call. The V end lost 4 bases, the J end lost 7 bases, and 17 bases lay between the germline ends. CDR3 size: 16 residues. Germline-derived CDR1 and CDR2 are MNHNS and SASEGT. In DNA form, the CDR3 reads TGTGCCAGCAGTGCGAGGGCCAGCGAAAACAATTCACCCCTCCACTTT. Protein product: CASSARASENNSPLHF.

The sample holds a few counts of this clone. J is TRBJ2-7 and V is TRBV6-5, with 8 bases aligning to TRBD1. Germline V lookup: CDR1 MNHEY, CDR2 SVGAGI. J lost 5 bases, V lost 0 bases, and 9 bases had no gene match. The CDR3 consists of 16 residues. Here the CDR3 DNA reads TGTGCCAGCAGTTACTCGAAACAGGGGGGACGTCACGAGCAGTACTTC. It codes for CASSYSKQGGRHEQYF.

The chain employs TRBV9 and TRBJ1-1; no clear D gene. The CDR3 sequence is 15 residues long. CDR1 SGDLS and CDR2 YYNGEE come from the germline V gene. V was cut by 0 bases and J by 1 base, with 10 bases left in between. CDR3 protein: CASSVVSAGNTEAFF. CDR3 coding DNA: TGTGCCAGCAGCGTAGTTTCAGCAGGGAACACTGAAGCTTTCTTT.

The CDR3 region has the DNA TGTGCCAGCAGCGCCCAAGCGGGTTCCTCTGGAAACACCATATATTTT. It encodes CASSAQAGSSGNTIYF. The V and J genes are TRBV5-5 and TRBJ1-3; D remains ambiguous. Germline CDR1 reads SGHKS; CDR2 reads YYEKEE (reference sequence). Trimming removed 4 bases at V and 0 bases at J, with 14 bases between. This CDR3 region has 16 residues.

This chain joins TRBV28 and TRBJ1-5; D gene uncertain. Germline assignment: CDR1 MDHEN and CDR2 SYDVKM. This CDR3 contains 15 residues. The V gene lost 2 bases and the J gene lost 6 bases, with 14 bases spanning the gap. In DNA form, the CDR3 reads TGTGCCAGCAGTTTACTGGCTAGCGGGAGTCAGCCCCAGCATTTT. Amino acids: CASSLLASGSQPQHF.

The CDR3 DNA is TGCGCCAGCAGCCAAGCCCGACAGGGCGCCTACGAGCAGTACTTC. It is translated as CASSQARQGAYEQYF. This chain uses TRBV4-1 with TRBJ2-7; 7 bases align to TRBD1. Germline CDR1 and CDR2: MGHRA and YSYEKL. Trimming took 1 base from V and 2 from J; bases not matched to a gene: 5. The CDR3 is made up of 15 amino acids.

Concerning this clone itself: At the DNA level, this CDR3 is encoded by other sequences in the same sample as well. The V and J genes are TRBV6-5 and TRBJ1-1; no firm D call. From germline, CDR1 is MNHEY and CDR2 SVGAGI. Trimming removed 4 bases at V and 0 bases at J, with 6 bases between. This CDR3 contains 13 residues. CDR3 sequence reads: CASSLGVNTEAFF. CDR3 sequence (DNA): TGTGCCAGCAGTTTGGGAGTGAACACTGAAGCTTTCTTT.

The chain combines TRBV6-6 with TRBJ2-7, with 8 bases matching TRBD2. The CDR3 has 15 residues. Trimming removed 5 bases from V and 2 bases from J; junction bases left unmatched: 8. Looked up from germline, CDR1 is MNHNY and CDR2 is SVGAGI (reference sequence). The CDR3 bases are TGTGCCAGCAGTGCTTTTAGCGGGGTAGCCTACGAGCAGTACTTC. This codes for CASSAFSGVAYEQYF.

The CDR3 reads CASSYPEYNEQFF. As DNA, the CDR3 is TGTGCCAGCAGTTACCCTGAGTACAATGAGCAGTTCTTC. The genes are TRBV6-6 and TRBJ2-1; D is uncertain. CDR3 length: 13 residues. Trimming shortened V by 2 bases and J by 4 bases, and 6 bases separated the two germline ends. Germline assignment: CDR1 MNHNY and CDR2 SVGAGI (reference sequence).

V gene TRBV5-1 combines with J gene TRBJ1-2, with TRBD1 identical over 7 bases. Germline V lookup: CDR1 SGHRS, CDR2 YFSETQ. CDR3 length: 13 amino acids. The ends lost 5 bases at V and 10 bases at J; junction bases unmatched: 11. CDR3 sequence reads: CASSPGQRFAYTF. The CDR3 nucleotides are TGCGCCAGCAGTCCGGGACAGAGGTTTGCCTACACCTTC.

J is TRBJ1-3 and V is TRBV28; TRBD1 might be the D (5 bases). The CDR3 consists of 15 residues. V dropped 5 bases and J dropped 0 bases, with 11 bases sitting between them. CDR1 is MDHEN, CDR2 SYDVKM, per germline. CDR3 nucleotide sequence: TGTGCCAGCAGTCTCCGCGGGGGCTCTGGAAACACCATATATTTT. It codes for CASSLRGGSGNTIYF.

This clone appeared a few times. The chain couples TRBV28 to TRBJ1-5, with TRBD1 matching over 8 bases. There are 15 residues in the CDR3. CDR1 and CDR2 (germline): MDHEN, SYDVKM. After removal of 1 base from V and 6 bases from J, the junction contained 5 bases not matched to a gene. CDR3 nucleotides: TGTGCCAGCAGTTTATCCGACAGGGGAACTCAGCCCCAGCATTTT. Translated, it gives CASSLSDRGTQPQHF.

The genes are TRBV4-1 and TRBJ2-1; 9 nucleotides align to TRBD2. Germline CDR1 MGHRA, CDR2 YSYEKL. The CDR3 runs to 16 residues. V gave up 1 base and J gave up 4 bases; unmatched junction bases: 5. The CDR3 DNA is TGCGCCAGCAGCCAAGGATGGCTAGCGGGATACAATGAGCAGTTCTTC. Protein: CASSQGWLAGYNEQFF.

This clone was picked up a small number of times. The chain joins TRBV7-6 to TRBJ2-2; 11 bases fit TRBD2. Unmatched junction bases numbered 2, after V lost 4 bases and J lost 1 base. The CDR3 contains 16 residues. CDR1 and CDR2 from the germline V gene are SGHVS and FNYEAQ. The CDR3 DNA reads TGTGCCAGCAGCTCACTAGCGGGAGTGAACACCGGGGAGCTGTTTTTT. As protein: CASSSLAGVNTGELFF.

The rearrangement joins TRBV6-6 to TRBJ1-1; a possible D gene is TRBD1 (5 bases). Trimming cost V 7 bases and J 3 bases, with 21 bases left between them. The CDR3 consists of 16 residues. From germline, CDR1 is MNHNY and CDR2 SVGAGI (reference sequence). CDR3 sequence (DNA): TGTGCCAGCAATTCGAACCAGGGATCGGGGGACACTGAAGCTTTCTTT. Residues: CASNSNQGSGDTEAFF.

This sequence joins TRBV4-3 and TRBJ2-6; D is perhaps TRBD2 (6 bases). In germline, CDR1 is LGHNA, CDR2 YSLEER. The V gene lost 1 base and the J gene lost 6 bases, with 22 bases spanning the gap. The CDR3 runs to 19 residues. The CDR3 DNA reads TGCGCCAGCAGCCAAGCTCCCGGAGGGGATCGTTTGGAGGCCAACGTCCTGACTTTC. Protein product: CASSQAPGGDRLEANVLTF.

This clone was observed a handful of times. V usage is TRBV6-1 and J usage is TRBJ2-2, with 10 bases fitting TRBD1. Germline CDR1 MNHNS, CDR2 SASEGT. CDR3 size: 15 residues. J was trimmed by 5 bases and V by 7 bases; bases with no gene match: 7. The CDR3 here is CASKRGQGHTGELFF. The CDR3 DNA sequence: TGTGCCAGCAAAAGGGGACAGGGGCATACCGGGGAGCTGTTTTTT.

This rearrangement joins TRBV27 to TRBJ1-2, with D possibly being TRBD1 (6 bases). Germline-derived CDR1 and CDR2 are MNHEY and SMNVEV (reference sequence). The CDR3 loop spans 17 amino acids. Trimming removed 4 bases from V and 8 bases from J, with 26 bases in between. CDR3 DNA sequence: TGTGCCAGCAGTTCGACGACCTTCGGAGGGGGGGGAAGGGGCTACACCTTC. It yields the protein CASSSTTFGGGGRGYTF.

The count of this clone is one. J is TRBJ1-3 and V is TRBV30; no clear D gene. Looked up from germline, CDR1 is GTSNPN and CDR2 is SVGIG (reference sequence). Trimming cost V 1 base and J 0 bases, with 7 bases left between them. CDR3 size: 14 residues. The DNA for the CDR3 is TGTGCCTGGAGTGCCAGTTTCTCTGGAAACACCATATATTTT. It specifies CAWSASFSGNTIYF.

The genes are TRBV5-1 and TRBJ2-2; possible D gene TRBD1, 6 bases. This CDR3 spans 17 amino acids. CDR1 and CDR2 from the germline V gene are SGHRS and YFSETQ. Deletions cut 0 bases from V and 5 bases from J, with 17 bases between. The CDR3 DNA sequence: TGCGCCAGCAGCTTGGGGTCTAGCAGGGGCAGTACCGGGGAGCTGTTTTTT. As protein: CASSLGSSRGSTGELFF. Drawing the rest from reference TRBV5-1 and TRBJ2-2, the complete variable domain is KAGVTQTPRYLIKTRGQQVTLSCSPISGHRSVSWYQQTPGQGLQFLFEYFSETQRNKGNFPGRFSGRQFSNSRSEMNVSTLELGDSALYLCASSLGSSRGSTGELFFGEGSRLTVL.

The chain employs TRBV5-1 and TRBJ2-5; TRBD2 is a possible D gene (6 bases). Germline V gene data show CDR1 as SGHRS and CDR2 as YFSETQ. Trimming removed 5 bases from V and 2 bases from J, with 7 bases in between. The CDR3 covers 12 residues. CDR3 sequence: CASRRGQETQYF. CDR3 nucleotides: TGCGCCAGCAGACGGGGGCAAGAGACCCAGTACTTC.

The chain recombines TRBV5-6 with TRBJ2-7, with 7 bases fitting TRBD1. Trimming took 1 base from V and 3 from J; bases not matched to a gene: 13. In germline, CDR1 is SGHDT, CDR2 YYEEEE. The CDR3 consists of 17 residues. CDR3 in amino acids: CASSLWFRDSRHYEQYF. The DNA for the CDR3 is TGTGCCAGCAGCTTGTGGTTCCGGGACAGTCGCCACTACGAGCAGTACTTC.

The rearrangement joins TRBV9 to TRBJ2-2; 9 nucleotides match TRBD1. Germline V lookup: CDR1 SGDLS, CDR2 YYNGEE. The V gene end was trimmed by 1 base and the J gene end by 2 bases; junction bases not matched to a gene: 3. CDR3 length: 16 residues. The CDR3 is CASSVWGQGNTGELFF. CDR3 sequence (DNA): TGTGCCAGCAGCGTATGGGGACAGGGTAACACCGGGGAGCTGTTTTTT.